Following are 2 T cell receptor beta chains from one sample sequenced in a study of tumor-infiltrating lymphocytes in primary liver carcinoma. The tissue used was unsorted bulk material of about 19-31 mg. RNA and DNA were co-extracted from it with the AllPrep DNA/RNA mini kit. From roughly 500 ng total RNA, TCR beta cDNA was generated with a primer in the constant region. A slightly modified ARM-PCR protocol with three nested multiplex PCR rounds produced these TCR beta libraries. TRBV1-TRBV30 forward primers and a C-beta reverse primer were used in the first two PCR rounds, which each ran for about 10 cycles. TCRdb recomputed calls from the multiplex PCR reads with MiXCR, one row per CDR3 protein. This table holds more than 30,000 distinct CDR3 sequences, approximately 80% found once. Material: liver tumor tissue from sampling region 5. Subset indicated: tumor region T5, tumor centre. Receptors originate from a man aged 35-49 years with primary liver carcinoma and hepatitis B virus infection.

Notes on this clonotype: A junction end diverges from the germline sequence, so it may reflect a read error. The rearrangement joins TRBV10-3 to TRBJ1-1; D is unresolved. The CDR3 has 14 residues. Per germline, CDR1 ENHRY and CDR2 SYGVKD. CDR3 coding DNA: TGTGCCATCAGTGAGTCAAAGAAACACACTGAAGCTGTCTTT. Translation: CAISESKKHTEAVF.

This chain uses TRBV10-2 with TRBJ2-4; D gene unclear. V lost 0 bases and J lost 6, with 18 bases in between. Germline CDR1 reads WSHSY; CDR2 reads SAAADI. This CDR3 is built from 17 residues. The CDR3 DNA reads as TGCGCCAGCAGTGAGTCGTCTGGGTTCTTTGGCAGAAACATTCAGTACTTC. This encodes CASSESSGFFGRNIQYF.